Listed below are T cell receptor beta chains from one sample, sequenced in a study of cytomegalovirus exposure and HLA in healthy donors. The method was immunoSEQ multiplex PCR; TCRdb's version includes in-frame clones alone and lacks a portion of them. This sample has 150,000 to 200,000 clones, with 75% to 85% found just once. Specimen: PBMCs. The receptors come from a male donor in good health and CMV-seropositive. Each CDR3 is given with its conserved first and last residue. D genes are given only for firm matches. Size is omitted from some rows. Given values are once, few, many or a class for expanded clones.

D: -; J: TRBJ1-2; V: TRBV29-1; size: few; CDR3: CSDKEGNHGYTF; DNA: TGCAGCGACAAAGAGGGCAATCATGGCTACACCTTC
D: TRBD1; J: TRBJ1-2; V: TRBV19; size: -; CDR3: CASSTTTGASYTF; DNA: TGTGCCAGTAGTACAACGACAGGGGCGAGCTACACCTTC
D: -; J: TRBJ2-7; V: TRBV5-1; size: few; CDR3: CASSLADTLPEQYF; DNA: TGCGCCAGCAGCTTGGCGGACACGCTCCCCGAGCAGTACTTC
D: -; J: TRBJ1-4; V: TRBV4-1; size: few; CDR3: CASSQRDPGGGSEKLFF; DNA: TGCGCCAGCAGCCAAAGGGACCCGGGGGGCGGATCGGAAAAACTGTTTTTT
D: TRBD2; J: TRBJ2-1; V: TRBV5-1; size: -; CDR3: CASRTSGGSYNEQFF; DNA: TGCGCCAGCCGAACTAGCGGGGGATCCTACAATGAGCAGTTCTTC
D: -; J: TRBJ1-2; V: TRBV30; size: -; CDR3: CAWSLGPTNYGYTF; DNA: TGTGCCTGGAGTCTTGGGCCGACTAACTATGGCTACACCTTC
D: TRBD2; J: TRBJ2-5; V: TRBV25-1; size: -; CDR3: CASFPKWGSSGGTQYF; DNA: TGTGCCAGCTTCCCCAAGTGGGGCTCGAGCGGGGGGACCCAGTACTTC
D: -; J: TRBJ2-3; V: TRBV6-1; size: -; CDR3: CASRMGGARGDTQYF; DNA: TGTGCCAGTAGGATGGGGGGGGCTCGGGGAGATACGCAGTATTTT
D: TRBD2; J: TRBJ2-2; V: TRBV27; size: -; CDR3: CASSPYSGGNTGELFF; DNA: TGTGCCAGCAGTCCCTATAGCGGGGGGAACACCGGGGAGCTGTTTTTT
D: -; J: TRBJ1-3; V: TRBV9; size: -; CDR3: CASSVETGQDTIYF; DNA: TGTGCCAGCAGCGTAGAAACAGGGCAGGACACCATATATTTT
D: TRBD1; J: TRBJ2-7; V: TRBV9; size: -; CDR3: CASSAGTGINEQYF; DNA: TGTGCCAGCAGCGCCGGGACAGGGATCAACGAGCAGTACTTC
D: TRBD1; J: TRBJ2-1; V: TRBV5-5; size: -; CDR3: CASSLGTGTSYNEQFF; DNA: TGTGCCAGCAGCTTGGGGACAGGGACCTCCTACAATGAGCAGTTCTTC